The next 25 T cell receptor beta chains were all read from a single sample in a study of blood T cell repertoires in COVID-19. Generated by immunoSEQ multiplex PCR, the TCRdb table keeps only in-frame clones and is missing some. The sample has roughly 190,000 clones, around 84% seen once. The sample consisted of PBMCs or T cells enriched from blood (not recorded which). Source of these receptors: a woman aged 25 to 39 who had recovered from COVID-19.

The CDR3 sequence is CASTPRGGLHGSQPQHF. In DNA, the CDR3 is TGTGCCAGTACCCCACGAGGAGGCCTCCATGGAAGTCAGCCCCAGCATTTT. V usage is TRBV19 and J usage is TRBJ1-5; no definite D call. Between the trimmed V and J ends, which lost 7 bases and 6 bases, there was a span of 25 bases. The CDR3 has 17 amino acids. The germline V gene encodes CDR1 LNHDA and CDR2 SQIVND (reference sequence).

The chain recombines TRBV6-5 with TRBJ2-1; 11 bases agree with TRBD2. CDR1 and CDR2 (germline): MNHEY, SVGAGI. The length of the CDR3 is 15 residues. V lost 2 bases and J lost 8; bases outside the gene matches: 5. The CDR3 DNA sequence: TGTGCCAGCAGTTACGTGGTAGCGGGAGGGGATGAGCAGTTCTTC. It is translated as CASSYVVAGGDEQFF.

V and J are TRBV7-2 and TRBJ2-5, with TRBD2 identical over 9 bases. The CDR3 totals 17 residues. Trimming at V came to 1 base and at J to 2 bases, leaving 8 bases not matched to a gene. Germline V gene sequence: CDR1 SGHTA, CDR2 FQGNSA. For the CDR3, the DNA is TGTGCCAGCAGCTTAGGTCCTGCGGGGGGGCCGCAAGAGACCCAGTACTTC. Amino acids: CASSLGPAGGPQETQYF.

The chain employs TRBV15 and TRBJ2-1; 11 bases line up with TRBD1. The ends lost 5 bases at V and 9 bases at J; junction bases unmatched: 6. This CDR3 region has 14 residues. Germline V CDR1 and CDR2: LNHNV, YYDKDF (reference sequence). CDR3 amino acids: CATSGGTGGREQFF. CDR3 in DNA: TGTGCCACCAGCGGCGGGACAGGGGGACGTGAGCAGTTCTTC.

This chain links TRBV7-2 with TRBJ2-3; 12 bases fit TRBD2. Germline V lookup: CDR1 SGHTA, CDR2 FQGNSA. The CDR3 loop spans 18 amino acids. With V trimmed by 6 bases and J by 4 bases, 14 bases remained unmatched. The CDR3 protein is CASSFFPSGRAGADTQYF. CDR3 sequence (DNA): TGTGCCAGCAGTTTTTTCCCTAGCGGGAGGGCCGGGGCAGATACGCAGTATTTT. The full variable domain, in which reference TRBV7-2 and TRBJ2-3 provide the parts outside the CDR3, is GAGVSQSPSNKVTEKGKDVELRCDPISGHTALYWYRQSLGQGLEFLIYFQGNSAPDKSGLPSDRFSAERTGGSVSTLTIQRTQQEDSAVYLCASSFFPSGRAGADTQYFGPGTRLTVL.

The rearrangement links TRBV7-2 to TRBJ2-7; tentative D call: TRBD2 (6 bases). The V and J ends lost 3 bases and 2 bases respectively, with 8 bases between them. Germline values: CDR1 SGHTA, CDR2 FQGNSA. The CDR3 loop spans 13 amino acids. The CDR3 protein is CASSFGGTYEQYF. In nucleotides, the CDR3 is TGTGCCAGCAGCTTTGGAGGGACCTACGAGCAGTACTTC.

The chain couples TRBV7-2 to TRBJ2-3; 15 nucleotides agree with TRBD2. The CDR3 runs 17 residues. CDR1 is SGHTA, CDR2 FQGNSA, per germline. J was trimmed by 7 bases and V by 1 base; bases with no gene match: 6. This chain's CDR3 is CASSLEGTSGGSNTQYF. CDR3 DNA: TGTGCCAGCAGCTTAGAGGGGACTAGCGGGGGGTCCAATACGCAGTATTTT.

The chain recombines TRBV28 with TRBJ1-1; 8 bases map to TRBD1. J was trimmed by 0 bases and V by 9 bases; bases with no gene match: 12. The germline gives CDR1 MDHEN, CDR2 SYDVKM. The CDR3 contains 16 residues. Written as DNA, the CDR3 is TGTGCCAGTCTTGGGACAGGAGGGCCCATGAACACTGAAGCTTTCTTT. Translation: CASLGTGGPMNTEAFF.

V gene TRBV19 combines with J gene TRBJ1-5, with TRBD1 matching 8 bases. The CDR3 is 14 residues long. The germline gives CDR1 LNHDA, CDR2 SQIVND (reference sequence). Germline trimming cut 7 bases from V and 4 bases from J; bases unmatched to any gene: 6. In DNA, the CDR3 is TGTGCCAGTACCAAAACAGGGGGGAATCAGCCCCAGCATTTT. The encoded protein is CASTKTGGNQPQHF.

V usage is TRBV28 and J usage is TRBJ2-1, with 7 bases fitting TRBD1. This CDR3 has 14 amino acids. CDR1 and CDR2 from the germline V gene are MDHEN and SYDVKM. V was clipped by 5 bases and J by 4 bases; unmatched bases: 5. The CDR3 protein is CASSLTGAYNEQFF. In nucleotides, the CDR3 is TGTGCCAGCAGTCTTACAGGGGCATACAATGAGCAGTTCTTC.

The chain couples TRBV7-9 to TRBJ2-1, with 12 positions matching TRBD2. V lost 4 bases and J lost 7; bases outside the gene matches: 2. This CDR3 is built from 14 residues. CDR1 and CDR2 from the germline V gene are SEHNR and FQNEAQ (reference sequence). CDR3 DNA sequence: TGTGCCAGCAGCTCTAGCGGGGGGGCGAATGAGCAGTTCTTC. It encodes CASSSSGGANEQFF.

This sequence joins TRBV28 and TRBJ1-2; a possible D gene is TRBD1 (5 bases). V shed 6 bases and J shed 7 bases, with 15 bases lying between them. The CDR3 is made up of 13 amino acids. From germline, CDR1 is MDHEN and CDR2 SYDVKM. CDR3 sequence: CASRAPGIGGYTF. DNA of the CDR3: TGTGCCAGCAGGGCTCCAGGGATAGGTGGCTACACCTTC.

This chain links TRBV21-1 with TRBJ2-2; the D call in the table, TRBD1, was not verified against the DNA. TRBV21-1 is tagged as a pseudogene. The CDR3 has 16 amino acids. In DNA form, the CDR3 reads TGTGCCAGCAGCAGAGGGACAGGGTGGAACACCGGGGAGCTGTTTTTT. Translated: CASSRGTGWNTGELFF.

The J gene is TRBJ2-5, the V gene TRBV28; tentative D call: TRBD2 (6 bases). V gave up 5 bases and J gave up 9 bases, with 13 bases separating them. The CDR3 runs to 12 residues. From germline, CDR1 is MDHEN and CDR2 SYDVKM. The CDR3 here is CASSISRGAQYF. In nucleotides, the CDR3 is TGTGCCAGCAGTATCTCCCGCGGGGCCCAGTACTTC. The full variable domain, completed using reference TRBV28 and TRBJ2-5, is DVKVTQSSRYLVKRTGEKVFLECVQDMDHENMFWYRQDPGLGLRLIYFSYDVKMKEKGDIPEGYSVSREKKERFSLILESASTNQTSMYLCASSISRGAQYFGPGTRLLVL.

The V and J genes are TRBV28 and TRBJ1-6; the D gene is possibly TRBD1 (6 bases). Trimming removed 1 base from V and 9 bases from J, with 22 bases in between. This CDR3 has 18 amino acids. Germline loops: CDR1 MDHEN, CDR2 SYDVKM. The CDR3 DNA reads as TGTGCCAGCAGTTTATTCCGAGGGGGGGCCCCTATAGGTTCACCCCTCCACTTT. It specifies CASSLFRGGAPIGSPLHF.

The gene calls are TRBV27 and TRBJ2-7; perhaps TRBD1 as D (6 bases). The V gene lost 6 bases and the J gene lost 0 bases, with 12 bases spanning the gap. The germline V gene encodes CDR1 MNHEY and CDR2 SMNVEV (reference sequence). The CDR3 is 14 amino acids. This CDR3 is CASSPRQASYEQYF. The CDR3 nucleotides read TGTGCCAGCAGCCCCCGACAGGCCTCCTACGAGCAGTACTTC.

The rearrangement links TRBV27 to TRBJ2-6; TRBD1 agrees at 11 bases. CDR3 size: 19 residues. Unmatched junction bases numbered 7, after V lost 3 bases and J lost 0 bases. Germline V gene data show CDR1 as MNHEY and CDR2 as SMNVEV (reference sequence). CDR3 in DNA: TGTGCCAGCAGTTTCCAGGGACAGGGGGTGAGCTCTGGGGCCAACGTCCTGACTTTC. Translation gives CASSFQGQGVSSGANVLTF.

The DNA for the CDR3 is TGTGCCAGCAGTTACATCGATGAGCAGTTCTTC. This encodes CASSYIDEQFF. This chain joins TRBV28 and TRBJ2-1; D remains ambiguous. Germline V CDR1 and CDR2: MDHEN, SYDVKM. The ends were cut back, 4 bases at V and 8 bases at J, with 6 bases in the middle. CDR3 length equals 11 residues.

This sequence joins TRBV5-5 and TRBJ1-5; a weak D match, TRBD1 (6 bases). Germline values: CDR1 SGHKS, CDR2 YYEKEE (reference sequence). The CDR3 has 16 amino acids. Trimming left V 3 bases short and J 1 base short, with 14 bases between. The CDR3 region is CASSSSSTGSNQPQHF. The DNA of the CDR3 is TGTGCCAGCAGCTCTTCTTCGACAGGCAGCAATCAGCCCCAGCATTTT.

This clone was seen ten or more times. The chain recombines TRBV9 with TRBJ2-7; TRBD2 aligns across 12 bases. Germline V gene lookup returns CDR1 SGDLS and CDR2 YYNGEE. Losses at the gene ends were 3 bases for V and 2 bases for J; bases not matched to a gene: 0. The CDR3 has 14 residues. The CDR3 sequence: CASSGTSGAYEQYF. The CDR3, as DNA: TGTGCCAGCAGCGGGACTAGCGGGGCCTACGAGCAGTACTTC.

The rearrangement joins TRBV18 to TRBJ1-3; TRBD1 matches at 7 bases. CDR1 is KGHSH and CDR2 is LQKENI in the germline V gene. Trimming at V came to 5 bases and at J to 3 bases, leaving 4 bases not matched to a gene. The CDR3 length is 14 residues. CDR3 residues: CASSLQGNGNTIYF. CDR3 nucleotides: TGTGCCAGCTCATTACAGGGGAATGGAAACACCATATATTTT.

This clone was counted once. CDR3 coding DNA: TGTGCCAGCCGACGGGATCTCATGGGCGAGCAGTACGTC. It encodes CASRRDLMGEQYV. The V and J genes are TRBV2 and TRBJ2-7; D is possibly TRBD2 (5 bases). Germline lookup yields CDR1 SNHLY and CDR2 FYNNEI. V lost 8 bases and J 6 bases, leaving 17 bases between the germline ends. This CDR3 is built from 13 residues.

This rearrangement joins TRBV4-1 to TRBJ2-5; 7 bases fit TRBD2. CDR3 length equals 15 residues. Germline CDR1 and CDR2: MGHRA and YSYEKL. The J segment lost 4 bases and the V segment lost 2 bases, leaving 7 bases of the junction unmatched. The CDR3 DNA reads TGCGCCAGCAGCCAACTAGCGGCCCTAACAGAGACCCAGTACTTC. Translated: CASSQLAALTETQYF.

The CDR3 protein is CASSLTDWRGGTLYNEQFF. The CDR3, as DNA: TGTGCCAGCAGCTTAACTGATTGGCGGGGGGGAACTCTCTACAATGAGCAGTTCTTC. The V gene is TRBV7-9, the J gene TRBJ2-1; 9 bases are a match to TRBD2. This CDR3 is built from 19 residues. V lost 2 bases, J lost 3 bases, and 14 bases stayed unmatched. Per the germline V gene, CDR1 is SEHNR and CDR2 is FQNEAQ (reference sequence).

J is TRBJ2-5 and V is TRBV10-3; 9 nucleotides agree with TRBD1. The CDR3 has 15 residues. Germline CDR1 and CDR2: ENHRY and SYGVKD. After removal of 4 bases from V and 1 base from J, the junction contained 4 bases not matched to a gene. In DNA form, the CDR3 reads TGTGCCATCAGTGTCCGGGGACAGGGCCAAGAGACCCAGTACTTC. It codes for CAISVRGQGQETQYF.